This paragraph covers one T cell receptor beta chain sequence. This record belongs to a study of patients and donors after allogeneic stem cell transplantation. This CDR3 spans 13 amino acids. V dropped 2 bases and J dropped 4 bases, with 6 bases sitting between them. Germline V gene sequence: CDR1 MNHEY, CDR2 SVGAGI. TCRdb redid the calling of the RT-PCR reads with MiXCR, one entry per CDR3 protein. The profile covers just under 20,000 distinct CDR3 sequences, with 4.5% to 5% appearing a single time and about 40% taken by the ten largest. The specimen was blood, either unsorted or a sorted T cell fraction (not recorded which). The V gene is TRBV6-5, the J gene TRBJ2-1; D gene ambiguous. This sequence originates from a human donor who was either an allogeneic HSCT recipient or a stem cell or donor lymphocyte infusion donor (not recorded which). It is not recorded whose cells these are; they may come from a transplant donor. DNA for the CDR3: TGTGCCAGCAGTTACGGAAGATACAATGAGCAGTTCTTC. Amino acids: CASSYGRYNEQFF.